The entry below gives a single T cell receptor beta chain sequence along with its context. Its antigen is unknown. The sample originates from a study of T cells after posttransplantation cyclophosphamide. Assay: immunoSEQ multiplex PCR; the TCRdb copy retains only in-frame clones and omits some. Altogether fewer than 35,000 clones were found in the sample, and no singletons occur. Germline CDR1 and CDR2: SGHRS and YFSETQ. V shed 4 bases and J 6 bases; nucleotides not matched to a gene: 7. The CDR3 is 16 amino acids. Peripheral blood was collected from the related graft donor on the marrow donation day. Study-wide results and limits: Donor-recipient repertoire similarity was low at 1-2 months, rising over year one. Blood and skin or GI T cell repertoires showed limited TRB overlap. TRB clonality was highly associated with recipient CMV seropositivity and reactivation.

The receptor was isolated from an older woman in good health, CMV-negative, and a related stem cell transplant donor. The source material was PBMCs. The chain employs TRBV5-1 and TRBJ2-3, with 14 positions matching TRBD2. The CDR3 protein is CASSTQTSGGADTQYF. The CDR3 nucleotides are TGCGCCAGCAGCACCCAGACTAGCGGGGGGGCTGATACGCAGTATTTT.